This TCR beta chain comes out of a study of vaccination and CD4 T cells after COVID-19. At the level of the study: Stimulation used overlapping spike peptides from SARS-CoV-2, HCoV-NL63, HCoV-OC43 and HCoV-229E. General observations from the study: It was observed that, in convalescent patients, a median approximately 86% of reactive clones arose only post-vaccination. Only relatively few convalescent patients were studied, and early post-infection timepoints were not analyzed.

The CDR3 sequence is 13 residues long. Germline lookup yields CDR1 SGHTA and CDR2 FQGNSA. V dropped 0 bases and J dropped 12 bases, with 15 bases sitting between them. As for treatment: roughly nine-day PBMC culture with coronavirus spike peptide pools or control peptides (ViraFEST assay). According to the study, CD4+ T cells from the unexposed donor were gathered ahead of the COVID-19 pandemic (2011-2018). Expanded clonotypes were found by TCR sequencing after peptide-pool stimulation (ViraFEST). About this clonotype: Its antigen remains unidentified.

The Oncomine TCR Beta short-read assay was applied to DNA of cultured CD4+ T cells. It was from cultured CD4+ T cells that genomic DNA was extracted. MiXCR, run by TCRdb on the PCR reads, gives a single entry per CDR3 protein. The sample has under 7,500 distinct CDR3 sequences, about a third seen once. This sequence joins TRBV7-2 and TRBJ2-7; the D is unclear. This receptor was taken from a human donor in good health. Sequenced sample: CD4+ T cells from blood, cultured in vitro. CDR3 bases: TGTGCCAGCAGCTTAGCCTGGACCGAACGAGGGTACTTC. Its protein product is CASSLAWTERGYF.